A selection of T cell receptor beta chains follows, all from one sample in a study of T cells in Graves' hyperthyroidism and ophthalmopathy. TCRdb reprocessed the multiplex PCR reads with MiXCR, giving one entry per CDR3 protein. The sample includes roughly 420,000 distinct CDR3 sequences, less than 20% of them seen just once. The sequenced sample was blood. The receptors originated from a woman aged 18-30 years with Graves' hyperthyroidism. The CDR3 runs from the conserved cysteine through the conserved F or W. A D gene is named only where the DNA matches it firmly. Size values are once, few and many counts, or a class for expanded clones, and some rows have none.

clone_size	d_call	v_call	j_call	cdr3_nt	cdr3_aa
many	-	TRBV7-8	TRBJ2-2	TGTGCCAGCAGCTTAGCGCCAGGGTTTGACACCGGGGAGCTGTTTTTT	CASSLAPGFDTGELFF
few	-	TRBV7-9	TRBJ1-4	TGTGCCAGCAGCTTATTAACACAGTCTAATGAAAAACTGTTTTTT	CASSLLTQSNEKLFF
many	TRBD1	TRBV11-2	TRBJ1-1	TGTGCCAGCAGCTTAATGGACAGGGCGACGACTGAAGCTTTCTTT	CASSLMDRATTEAFF
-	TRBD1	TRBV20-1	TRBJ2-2	TGCAGTGCCCAGGACAGGGGGAGTGCCGGGGAGCTGTTTTTT	CSAQDRGSAGELFF
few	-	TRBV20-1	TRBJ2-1	TGCAGTGCTATTGGGGCCAGGGGGCGGGGGCCTAGGGGTGAGCAGTTCTTC	CSAIGARGRGPRGEQFF
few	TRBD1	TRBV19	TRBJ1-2	TGTGCCACCTACCGGGACAGGCGCTATGGCTACACCTTC	CATYRDRRYGYTF
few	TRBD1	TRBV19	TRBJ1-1	TGTGCCAGTATTTCGGACAGGGTGAACACTGAAGCTTTCTTT	CASISDRVNTEAFF
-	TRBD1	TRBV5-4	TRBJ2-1	TGTGCCAGCAGCAGAAATATGGACAGGGGCAATGAGCAGTTCTTC	CASSRNMDRGNEQFF
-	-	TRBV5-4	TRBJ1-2	TGTGCCAGCAGCCGCCTTTTAGGGGACTATGGCTACACCTTC	CASSRLLGDYGYTF
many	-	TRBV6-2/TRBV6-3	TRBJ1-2	TGTGCCAGCAGTACGCCTTTAAGGGGCGGTGGCTACACCTTC	CASSTPLRGGGYTF
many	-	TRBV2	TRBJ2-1	TGTGCCAGCACCAAGAACCGGGAACAGTTCTTC	CASTKNREQFF
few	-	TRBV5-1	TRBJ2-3	TGCGCCAGCAGCTTTTCCGGGGCACGGACAGATACGCAGTATTTT	CASSFSGARTDTQYF
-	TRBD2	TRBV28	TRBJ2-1	TGTGCCAGCAGTTCACCTCTAGCGGGAGGGCCGCATGAGCAGTTCTTC	CASSSPLAGGPHEQFF
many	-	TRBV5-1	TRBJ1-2	TGCGCCAGCAGCTTCACTGGGAACTATGGCTACACCTTC	CASSFTGNYGYTF
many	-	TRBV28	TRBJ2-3	TGTGCCAGCAGTTCCTTGGACGTCACAGATACGCAGTATTTT	CASSSLDVTDTQYF
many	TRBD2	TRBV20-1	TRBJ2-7	TGCAGTGCTAGAGATCTAGCGGGGATCTACGAGCAGTACTTC	CSARDLAGIYEQYF
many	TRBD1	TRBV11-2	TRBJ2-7	TGTGCCAGCAGCCCGGGACAGATGTCCTACGAGCAGTACTTC	CASSPGQMSYEQYF
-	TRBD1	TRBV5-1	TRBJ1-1	TGCGCCAGCAGCTTGAAATCAGGGGGGGGCACTGAAGCTTTCTTT	CASSLKSGGGTEAFF
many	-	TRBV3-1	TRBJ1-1	TGTGCCAGCAGCCCGGGTGCTCGGACTGAAGCTTTCTTT	CASSPGARTEAFF
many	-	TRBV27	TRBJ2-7	TGTGCCAGCAGAGGCAGCGGGTCCTCCTACGAGCAGTACTTC	CASRGSGSSYEQYF
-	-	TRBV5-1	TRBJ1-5	TGCGCCAGCAGACGGGGGGTGGGGGATCAGCCCCAGCATTTT	CASRRGVGDQPQHF
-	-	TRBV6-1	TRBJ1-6	TGTGCCAGCAGTTGTACTACCTGCCACTTT	CASSCTTCHF
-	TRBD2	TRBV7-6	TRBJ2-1	TGTGCCAGCAGCATTAGCGGGGTGAGCTCCTACAATGAGCAGTTCTTC	CASSISGVSSYNEQFF
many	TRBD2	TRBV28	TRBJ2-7	TGTGCCAGCAGTTTAACTAGCGGGAGTGGTTACGAGCAGTACTTC	CASSLTSGSGYEQYF
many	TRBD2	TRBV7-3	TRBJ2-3	TGTGCCAGCAGTATGGGACTAGCGGGAGGGCCGGCAGATACGCAGTATTTT	CASSMGLAGGPADTQYF
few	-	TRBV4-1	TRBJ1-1	TGCGCCAGCAGCCAAGAAGCCAGGGGAGGCACTGAAGCTTTCTTT	CASSQEARGGTEAFF
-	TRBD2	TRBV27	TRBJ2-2	TGTGCCAGCAGCTTAGCGCCGACTAGCGGGAGTGGTACCGGGGAGCTGTTTTTT	CASSLAPTSGSGTGELFF
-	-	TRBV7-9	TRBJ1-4	TGTGCCAGCAGCTCGGGGATCGCTGGACAACAAAATGAAAAACTGTTTTTT	CASSSGIAGQQNEKLFF
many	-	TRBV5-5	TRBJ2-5	TGTGCCAGCAGCTTGGTCCAGACCAGCGAGACCCAGTACTTC	CASSLVQTSETQYF
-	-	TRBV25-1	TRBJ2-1	TGTGCCAGCAGTGACGCCCGGGACTACAATGAGCAGTTCTTC	CASSDARDYNEQFF
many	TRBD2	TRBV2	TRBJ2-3	TGTGCCAGCAGTGAAGTCACTAGCGGGAGCACAGATACGCAGTATTTT	CASSEVTSGSTDTQYF
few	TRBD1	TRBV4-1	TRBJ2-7	TGCGCCAGCAGCCCTGGACAGGGGGCCGGAGGGGAGCAGTACTTC	CASSPGQGAGGEQYF
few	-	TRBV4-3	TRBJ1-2	TGCGCCAGCAGCCAATACTCCGGGACGCGGCAAAAGTATGGCTACACCTTC	CASSQYSGTRQKYGYTF